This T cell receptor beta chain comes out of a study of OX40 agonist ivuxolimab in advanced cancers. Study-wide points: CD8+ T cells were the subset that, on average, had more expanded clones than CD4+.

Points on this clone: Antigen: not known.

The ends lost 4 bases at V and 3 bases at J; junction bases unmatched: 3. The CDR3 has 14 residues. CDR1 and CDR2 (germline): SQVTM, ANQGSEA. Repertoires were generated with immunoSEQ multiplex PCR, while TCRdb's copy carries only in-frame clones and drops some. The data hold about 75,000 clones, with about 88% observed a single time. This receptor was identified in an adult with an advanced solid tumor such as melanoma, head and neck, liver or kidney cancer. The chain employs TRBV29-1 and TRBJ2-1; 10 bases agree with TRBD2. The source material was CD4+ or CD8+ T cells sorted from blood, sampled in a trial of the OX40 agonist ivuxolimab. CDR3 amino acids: CSVGEREGYNEQFF. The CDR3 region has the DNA TGCAGCGTTGGGGAGCGGGAGGGCTACAATGAGCAGTTCTTC.